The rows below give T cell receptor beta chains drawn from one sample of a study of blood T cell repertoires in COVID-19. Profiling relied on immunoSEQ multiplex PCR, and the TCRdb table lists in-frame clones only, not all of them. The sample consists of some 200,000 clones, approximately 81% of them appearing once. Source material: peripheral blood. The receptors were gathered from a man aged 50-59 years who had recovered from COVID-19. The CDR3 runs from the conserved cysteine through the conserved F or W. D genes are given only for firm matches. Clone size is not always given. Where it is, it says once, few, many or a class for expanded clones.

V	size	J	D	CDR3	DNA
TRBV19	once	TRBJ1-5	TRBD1	CASRDREWAQHF	TGTGCCAGTAGGGACAGGGAATGGGCCCAGCATTTT
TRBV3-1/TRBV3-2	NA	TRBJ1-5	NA	CASSQGGQNQPQHF	TGTGCCAGCAGCCAAGGGGGGCAGAATCAGCCCCAGCATTTT
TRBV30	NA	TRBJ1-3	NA	CAWRSEPSGNTIYF	TGTGCCTGGAGAAGCGAACCCTCTGGAAACACCATATATTTT
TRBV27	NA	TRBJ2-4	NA	CASSTAIAKNIQYF	TGTGCCAGCAGTACTGCAATAGCCAAAAACATTCAGTACTTC
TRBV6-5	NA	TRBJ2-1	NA	CASSYSRQAYNEQFF	TGTGCCAGCAGTTACTCGAGACAGGCCTACAATGAGCAGTTCTTC
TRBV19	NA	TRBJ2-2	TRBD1	CASSIRDRAAGELFF	TGTGCCAGTAGTATTAGGGACAGGGCGGCCGGGGAGCTGTTTTTT
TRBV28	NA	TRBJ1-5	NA	CASLQPGNQPQHF	TGTGCCAGCCTCCAGCCGGGGAATCAGCCCCAGCATTTT
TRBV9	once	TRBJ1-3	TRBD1	CASRDRAGNTIYF	TGTGCCAGCAGAGACAGGGCTGGAAACACCATATATTTT
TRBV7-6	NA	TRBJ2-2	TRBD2	CASSLGTSGSLTGELFF	TGTGCCAGCAGCTTAGGGACTAGCGGGAGCTTAACCGGGGAGCTGTTTTTT
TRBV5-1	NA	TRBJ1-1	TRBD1	CASSSQGTMNTEAFF	TGCGCCAGCAGCTCACAGGGGACAATGAACACTGAAGCTTTCTTT
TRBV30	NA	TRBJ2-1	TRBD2	CAWSLTSGRVSEQFF	TGTGCCTGGAGTCTAACTAGCGGGAGAGTTAGTGAGCAGTTCTTC
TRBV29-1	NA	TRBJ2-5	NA	CSAPRGGETQYF	TGCAGCGCCCCCCGCGGCGGTGAGACCCAGTACTTC
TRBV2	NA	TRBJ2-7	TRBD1	CASRGGQGGEQYF	TGTGCCAGCAGGGGGGGACAGGGTGGCGAGCAGTACTTC
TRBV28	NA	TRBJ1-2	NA	CASSLTREDGYTF	TGTGCCAGCAGTTTAACAAGAGAGGATGGCTACACCTTC
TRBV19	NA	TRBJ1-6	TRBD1	CASSLKGQGNSPLHF	TGTGCCAGTAGCCTGAAGGGACAGGGGAATTCACCCCTCCACTTT
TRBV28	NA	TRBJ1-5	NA	CASSLEGRTSNQPQHF	TGTGCCAGCAGTTTGGAGGGCAGGACAAGCAATCAGCCCCAGCATTTT
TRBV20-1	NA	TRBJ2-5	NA	CSAAQETQYF	TGCAGTGCTGCGCAAGAGACCCAGTACTTC
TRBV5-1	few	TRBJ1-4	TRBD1	CASKGARSANEKLFF	TGCGCCAGCAAGGGGGCGCGGTCAGCTAATGAAAAACTGTTTTTT
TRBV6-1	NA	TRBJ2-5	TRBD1	CASSVMAGGTQETQYF	TGTGCCAGCAGTGTAATGGCAGGGGGAACTCAAGAGACCCAGTACTTC
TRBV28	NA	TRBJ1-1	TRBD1	CASSSYRGHTEAFF	TGTGCCAGCAGTTCTTACAGGGGGCACACTGAAGCTTTCTTT
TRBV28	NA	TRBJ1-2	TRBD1	CASSAGGRGYTF	TGTGCCAGCAGTGCAGGGGGCCGTGGCTACACCTTC
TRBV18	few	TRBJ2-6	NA	CASSSRTGFDSGANVLTF	TGTGCCAGCTCATCACGGACTGGATTCGACTCTGGGGCCAACGTCCTGACTTTC
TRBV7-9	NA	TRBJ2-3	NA	CASSLAGVGTDTQYF	TGTGCCAGCAGCTTAGCGGGAGTCGGCACAGATACGCAGTATTTT
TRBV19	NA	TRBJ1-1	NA	CASRKAMNTEAFF	TGTGCCAGTAGAAAAGCGATGAACACTGAAGCTTTCTTT
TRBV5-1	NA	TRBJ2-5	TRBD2	CASSLSATSGMSETQYF	TGCGCCAGCAGCTTGTCTGCGACTAGCGGGATGTCAGAGACCCAGTACTTC
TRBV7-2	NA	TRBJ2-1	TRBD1	CASRGTGTGTYNEQFF	TGTGCCAGCAGGGGGACCGGGACAGGGACTTACAATGAGCAGTTCTTC
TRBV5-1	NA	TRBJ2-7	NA	CASSSTTPSSYEQYF	TGCGCCAGCAGCTCGACTACACCGAGCTCCTACGAGCAGTACTTC
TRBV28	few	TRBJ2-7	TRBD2	CASSLASGYEQYF	TGTGCCAGCAGTTTAGCTAGCGGGTACGAGCAGTACTTC
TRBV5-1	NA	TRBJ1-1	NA	CASSSSGTHTEAFF	TGCGCCAGCAGCTCGTCGGGAACGCACACTGAAGCTTTCTTT
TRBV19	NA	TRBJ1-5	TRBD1	CASEDRRNQPQHF	TGTGCCAGCGAGGACAGGCGAAATCAGCCCCAGCATTTT
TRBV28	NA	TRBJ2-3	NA	CASSPRGGPTDTQYF	TGTGCCAGCAGTCCCAGGGGCGGCCCCACAGATACGCAGTATTTT
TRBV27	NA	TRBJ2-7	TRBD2	CASSLRLAGVGEQYF	TGTGCCAGCAGTTTACGCCTAGCGGGAGTCGGCGAGCAGTACTTC
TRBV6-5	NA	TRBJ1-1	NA	CASSNFQGNTEAFF	TGTGCCAGCAGTAACTTCCAGGGGAACACTGAAGCTTTCTTT
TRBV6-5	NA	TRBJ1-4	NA	CASSYSGDNEKLFF	TGTGCCAGCAGTTACTCAGGGGATAATGAAAAACTGTTTTTT
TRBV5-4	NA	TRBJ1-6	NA	CASTTERANNSPLHF	TGTGCCAGCACCACGGAGAGAGCCAATAATTCACCCCTCCACTTT
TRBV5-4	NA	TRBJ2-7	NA	CASNIQGYEQYF	TGTGCCAGCAACATACAGGGTTACGAGCAGTACTTC
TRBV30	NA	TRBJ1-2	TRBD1	CAWSLGTDYGYTF	TGTGCCTGGAGCCTAGGGACAGACTATGGCTACACCTTC
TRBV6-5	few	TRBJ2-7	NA	CASSRDLRGEQYF	TGTGCCAGCAGTCGGGACTTACGGGGGGAGCAGTACTTC
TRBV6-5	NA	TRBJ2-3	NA	CASSYSLSGSTDTQYF	TGTGCCAGCAGTTACTCCCTCAGCGGGAGCACAGATACGCAGTATTTT
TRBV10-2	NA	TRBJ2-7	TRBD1	CASSVHRGTYEQYF	TGCGCCAGCAGTGTTCACAGGGGGACCTACGAGCAGTACTTC
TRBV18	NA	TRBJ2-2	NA	CASSPRFVTGGLLNTGELFF	TGTGCCAGCTCACCACGATTCGTAACAGGGGGACTACTGAACACCGGGGAGCTGTTTTTT
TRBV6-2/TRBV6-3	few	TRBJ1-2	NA	CASSFPSFGYTF	TGTGCCAGCAGTTTCCCGAGCTTTGGCTACACCTTC
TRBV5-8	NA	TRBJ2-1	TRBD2	CASSLDGLAGNEQFF	TGTGCCAGCAGCTTGGATGGCCTAGCGGGGAATGAGCAGTTCTTC
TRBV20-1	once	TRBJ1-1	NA	CSASQTFF	TGCAGTGCTAGCCAAACTTTCTTT
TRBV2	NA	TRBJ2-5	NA	CASRAGQYQETQYF	TGTGCCAGCAGGGCGGGACAGTACCAAGAGACCCAGTACTTC
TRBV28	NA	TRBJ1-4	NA	CASTHWGRPNEKLFF	TGTGCCAGCACCCATTGGGGGCGGCCTAATGAAAAACTGTTTTTT
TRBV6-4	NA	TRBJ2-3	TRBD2	CASQLLAGSSTDTQYF	TGTGCCAGCCAACTACTAGCGGGGTCTAGCACAGATACGCAGTATTTT